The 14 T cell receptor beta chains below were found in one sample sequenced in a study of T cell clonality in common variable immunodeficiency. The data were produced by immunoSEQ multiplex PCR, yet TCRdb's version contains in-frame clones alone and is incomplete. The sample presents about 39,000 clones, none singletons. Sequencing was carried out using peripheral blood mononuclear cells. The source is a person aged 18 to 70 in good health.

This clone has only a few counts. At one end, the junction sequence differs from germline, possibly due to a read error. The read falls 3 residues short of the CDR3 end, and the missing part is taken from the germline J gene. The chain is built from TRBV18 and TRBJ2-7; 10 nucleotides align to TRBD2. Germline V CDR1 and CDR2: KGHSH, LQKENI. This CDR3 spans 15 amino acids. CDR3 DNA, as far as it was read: TGTGCCAGCCCACCCTTACCTAGCGGGAGTTACGAG. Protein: CASPPLPSGSYE. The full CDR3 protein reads CASPPLPSGSYEQYF.

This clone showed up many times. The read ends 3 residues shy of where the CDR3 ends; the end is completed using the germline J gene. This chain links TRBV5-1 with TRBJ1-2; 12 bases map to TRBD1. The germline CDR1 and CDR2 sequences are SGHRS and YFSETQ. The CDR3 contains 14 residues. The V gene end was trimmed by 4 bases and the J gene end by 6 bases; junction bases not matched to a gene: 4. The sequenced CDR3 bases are TGCGCCAGCAGCGAGGGACAGGGGGCCAATGGC. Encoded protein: CASSEGQGANG. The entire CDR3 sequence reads CASSEGQGANGYTF.

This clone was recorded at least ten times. CDR3 DNA, as far as it was read: TGCAGCGCAAGACTAGCGGGAGGCTCTGGGGCCAACGTC. It yields the protein CSARLAGGSGANV. The whole CDR3 is CSARLAGGSGANVLTF. This chain joins TRBV29-1 and TRBJ2-6; 13 bases align to TRBD2. The sequence runs out 3 residues before the end of the CDR3; the remainder is reconstructed from the germline J gene. V lost 7 bases and J lost 0; bases outside the gene matches: 3. There are 16 residues in the CDR3. The V gene's germline CDR1 is SQVTM and CDR2 ANQGSEA.

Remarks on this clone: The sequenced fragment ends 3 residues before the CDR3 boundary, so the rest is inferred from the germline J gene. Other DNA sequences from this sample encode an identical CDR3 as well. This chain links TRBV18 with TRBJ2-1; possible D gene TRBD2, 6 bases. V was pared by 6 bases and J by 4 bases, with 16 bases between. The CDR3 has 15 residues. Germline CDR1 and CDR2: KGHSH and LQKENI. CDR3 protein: CASSPPGTGYNEQFF. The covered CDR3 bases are TGTGCCAGCTCCCCCCCCGGGACTGGGTACAATGAG.

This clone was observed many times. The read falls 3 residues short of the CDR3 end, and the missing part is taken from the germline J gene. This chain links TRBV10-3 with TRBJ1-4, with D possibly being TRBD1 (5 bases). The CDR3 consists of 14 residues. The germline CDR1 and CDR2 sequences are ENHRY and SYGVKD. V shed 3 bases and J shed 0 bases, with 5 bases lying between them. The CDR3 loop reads CAISEGATNEKLFF. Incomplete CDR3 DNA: TGTGCCATCAGTGAAGGGGCAACTAATGAAAAA.

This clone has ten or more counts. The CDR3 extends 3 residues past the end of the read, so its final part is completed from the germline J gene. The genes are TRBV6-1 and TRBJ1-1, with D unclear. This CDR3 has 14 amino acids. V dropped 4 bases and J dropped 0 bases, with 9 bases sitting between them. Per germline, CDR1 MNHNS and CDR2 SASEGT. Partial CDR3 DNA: TGTGCCAGCAGTGTGGTGAGCATGAACACTGAA. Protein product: CASSVVSMNTE. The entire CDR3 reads CASSVVSMNTEAFF.

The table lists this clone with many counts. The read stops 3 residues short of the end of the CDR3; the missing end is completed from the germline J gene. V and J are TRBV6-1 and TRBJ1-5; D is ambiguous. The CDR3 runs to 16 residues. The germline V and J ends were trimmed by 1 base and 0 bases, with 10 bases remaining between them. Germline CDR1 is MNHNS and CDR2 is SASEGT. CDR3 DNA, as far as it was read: TGTGCCAGCAGTGAAGTCCGCGGAATTAGCAATCAGCCC. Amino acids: CASSEVRGISNQP. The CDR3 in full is CASSEVRGISNQPQHF.

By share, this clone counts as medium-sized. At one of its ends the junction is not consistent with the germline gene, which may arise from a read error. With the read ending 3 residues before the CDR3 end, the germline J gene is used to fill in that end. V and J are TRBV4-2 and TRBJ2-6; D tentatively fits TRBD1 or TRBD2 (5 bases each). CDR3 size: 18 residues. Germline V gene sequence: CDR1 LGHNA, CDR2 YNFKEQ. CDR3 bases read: TGCGCCAGCAGCCGCGTACAGGAAGGGAGCTCTGGGGCCAACGTC. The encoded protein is CASSRVQEGSSGANV. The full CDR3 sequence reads CASSRVQEGSSGANVLTF.

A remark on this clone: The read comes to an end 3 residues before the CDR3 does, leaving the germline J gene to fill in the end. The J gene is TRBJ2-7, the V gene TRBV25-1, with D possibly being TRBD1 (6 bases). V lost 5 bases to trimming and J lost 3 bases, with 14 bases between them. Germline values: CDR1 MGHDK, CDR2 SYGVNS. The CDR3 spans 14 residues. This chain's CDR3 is CASSIRGRDYEQYF. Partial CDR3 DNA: TGTGCCAGCAGTATCAGGGGTAGGGACTACGAG.

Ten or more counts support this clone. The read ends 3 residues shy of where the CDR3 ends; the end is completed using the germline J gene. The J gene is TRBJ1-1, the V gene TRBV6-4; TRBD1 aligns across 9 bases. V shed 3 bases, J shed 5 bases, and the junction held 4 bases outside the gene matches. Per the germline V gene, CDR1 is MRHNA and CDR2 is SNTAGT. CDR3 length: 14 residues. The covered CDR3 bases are TGTGCCAGCAGTGAAGGACAGGGGTCAACTGAA. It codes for CASSEGQGSTE. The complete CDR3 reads CASSEGQGSTEAFF.

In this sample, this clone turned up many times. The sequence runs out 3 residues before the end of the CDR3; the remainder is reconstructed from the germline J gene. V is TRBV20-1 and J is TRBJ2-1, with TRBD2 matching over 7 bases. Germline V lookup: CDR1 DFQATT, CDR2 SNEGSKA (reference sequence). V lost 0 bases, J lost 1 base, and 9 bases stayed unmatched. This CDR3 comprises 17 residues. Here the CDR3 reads CSARDEGGSFSYNEQFF. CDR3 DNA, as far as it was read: TGCAGTGCTAGAGACGAGGGCGGGAGTTTTTCCTACAATGAG.

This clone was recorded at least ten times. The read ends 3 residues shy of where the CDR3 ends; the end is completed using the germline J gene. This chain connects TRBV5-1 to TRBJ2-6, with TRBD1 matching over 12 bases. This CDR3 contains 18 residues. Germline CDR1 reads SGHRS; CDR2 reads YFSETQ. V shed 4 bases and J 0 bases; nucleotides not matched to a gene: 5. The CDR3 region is CASSPGTGGVSGANVLTF. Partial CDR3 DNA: TGCGCCAGCAGCCCAGGGACAGGGGGCGTCTCTGGGGCCAACGTC.

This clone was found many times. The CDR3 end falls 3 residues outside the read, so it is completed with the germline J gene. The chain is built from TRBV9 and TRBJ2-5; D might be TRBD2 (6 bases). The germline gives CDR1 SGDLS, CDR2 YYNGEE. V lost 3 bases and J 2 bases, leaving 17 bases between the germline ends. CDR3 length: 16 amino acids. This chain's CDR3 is CASSALGGLAQETQYF. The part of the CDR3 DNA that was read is TGTGCCAGCAGCGCCCTTGGAGGGCTAGCACAAGAGACC.

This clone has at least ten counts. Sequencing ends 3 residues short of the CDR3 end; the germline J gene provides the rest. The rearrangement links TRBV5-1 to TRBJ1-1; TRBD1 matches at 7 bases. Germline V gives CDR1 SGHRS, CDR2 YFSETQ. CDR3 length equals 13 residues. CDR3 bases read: TGCGCCAGCAGCTTGGGCGAAGGGGGCCAA. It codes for CASSLGEGGQ. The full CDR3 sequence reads CASSLGEGGQAFF.